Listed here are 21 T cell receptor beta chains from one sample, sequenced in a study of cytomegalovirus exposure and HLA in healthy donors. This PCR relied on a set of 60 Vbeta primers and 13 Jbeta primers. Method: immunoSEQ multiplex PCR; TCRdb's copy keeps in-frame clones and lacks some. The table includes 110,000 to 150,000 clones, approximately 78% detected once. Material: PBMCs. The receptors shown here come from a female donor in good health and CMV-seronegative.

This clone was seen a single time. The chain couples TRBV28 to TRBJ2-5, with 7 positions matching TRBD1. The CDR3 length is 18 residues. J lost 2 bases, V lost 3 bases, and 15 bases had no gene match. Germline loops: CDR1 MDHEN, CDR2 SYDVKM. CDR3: CASSFLSLWTGGQETQYF. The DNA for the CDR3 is TGTGCCAGCAGTTTCCTATCGCTCTGGACAGGTGGACAAGAGACCCAGTACTTC.

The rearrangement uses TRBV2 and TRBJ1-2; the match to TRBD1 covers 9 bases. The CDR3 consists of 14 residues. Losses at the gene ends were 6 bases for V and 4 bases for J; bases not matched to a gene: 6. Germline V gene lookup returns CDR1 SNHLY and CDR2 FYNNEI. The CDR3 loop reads CASREGQGTYGYTF. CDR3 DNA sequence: TGTGCCAGCAGGGAGGGACAGGGAACCTATGGCTACACCTTC.

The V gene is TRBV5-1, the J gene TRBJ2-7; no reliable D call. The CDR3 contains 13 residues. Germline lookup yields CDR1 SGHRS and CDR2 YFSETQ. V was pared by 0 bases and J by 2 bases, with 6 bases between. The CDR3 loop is CASSLGPAYEQYF. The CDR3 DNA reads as TGCGCCAGCAGCTTGGGGCCCGCCTACGAGCAGTACTTC.

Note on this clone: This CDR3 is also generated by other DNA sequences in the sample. The CDR3 is CASSLVSGSEAFF. The CDR3 DNA reads as TGTGCCAGCAGCTTGGTTTCGGGGTCTGAAGCTTTCTTT. The chain couples TRBV5-4 to TRBJ1-1; D gene unclear. The CDR3 has 13 amino acids. The V gene lost 0 bases and the J gene lost 6 bases, with 9 bases spanning the gap. Germline loops: CDR1 SGHNT, CDR2 YYREEE (reference sequence).

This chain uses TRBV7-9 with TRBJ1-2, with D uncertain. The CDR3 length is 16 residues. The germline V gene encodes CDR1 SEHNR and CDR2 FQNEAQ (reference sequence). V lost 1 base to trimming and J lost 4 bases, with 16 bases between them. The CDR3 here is CASSLGVEVLIYGYTF. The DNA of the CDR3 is TGTGCCAGCAGCTTAGGGGTCGAGGTTTTGATCTATGGCTACACCTTC.

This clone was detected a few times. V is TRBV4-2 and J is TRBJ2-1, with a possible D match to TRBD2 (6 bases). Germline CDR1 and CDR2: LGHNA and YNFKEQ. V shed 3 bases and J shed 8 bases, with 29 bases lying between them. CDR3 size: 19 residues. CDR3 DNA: TGTGCCAGCAGCCAGCGGCGCAGTTTACTAGCTGGGGTCCGTTATGAGCAGTTCTTC. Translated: CASSQRRSLLAGVRYEQFF.

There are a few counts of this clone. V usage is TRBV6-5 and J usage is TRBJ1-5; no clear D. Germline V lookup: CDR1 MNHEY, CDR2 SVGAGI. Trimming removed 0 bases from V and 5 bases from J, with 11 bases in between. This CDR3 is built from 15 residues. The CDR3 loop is CASSYSRYSDQPQHF. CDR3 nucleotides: TGTGCCAGCAGTTACTCCCGGTACAGTGATCAGCCCCAGCATTTT.

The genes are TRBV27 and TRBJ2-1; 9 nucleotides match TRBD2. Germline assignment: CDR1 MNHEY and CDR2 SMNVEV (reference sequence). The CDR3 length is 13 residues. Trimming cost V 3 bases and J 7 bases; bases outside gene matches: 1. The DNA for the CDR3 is TGTGCCAGCAGTTTTAGCGGGAGAAATGAGCAGTTCTTC. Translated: CASSFSGRNEQFF.

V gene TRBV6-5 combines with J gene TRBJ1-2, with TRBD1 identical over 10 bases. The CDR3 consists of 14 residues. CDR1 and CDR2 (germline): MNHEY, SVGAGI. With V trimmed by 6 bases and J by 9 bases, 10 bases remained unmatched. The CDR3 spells CASRYKDRGLSYTF. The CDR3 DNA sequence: TGTGCCAGCAGATACAAGGACAGGGGGTTGAGCTACACCTTC.

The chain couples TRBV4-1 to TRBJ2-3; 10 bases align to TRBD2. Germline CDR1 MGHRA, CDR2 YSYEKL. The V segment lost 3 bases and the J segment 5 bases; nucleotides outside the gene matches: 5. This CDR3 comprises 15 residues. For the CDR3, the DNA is TGCGCCAGCAGCCAGCCTTGGACTAGCGGAGATACGCAGTATTTT. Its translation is CASSQPWTSGDTQYF.

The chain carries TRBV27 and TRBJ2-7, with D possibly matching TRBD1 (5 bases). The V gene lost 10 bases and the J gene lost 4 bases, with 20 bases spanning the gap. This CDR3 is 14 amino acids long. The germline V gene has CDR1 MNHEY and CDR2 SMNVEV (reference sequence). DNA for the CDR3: TGTGCCACCAAGGGTTCAGGGTTTGAGTACGAGCAGTACTTC. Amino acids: CATKGSGFEYEQYF.

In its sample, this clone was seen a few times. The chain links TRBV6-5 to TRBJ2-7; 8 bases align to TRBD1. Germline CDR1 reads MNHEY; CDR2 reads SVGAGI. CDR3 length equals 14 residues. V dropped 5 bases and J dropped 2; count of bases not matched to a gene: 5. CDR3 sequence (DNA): TGTGCCAGCAGTCAGGACAGGGTAGCCTACGAGCAGTACTTC. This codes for CASSQDRVAYEQYF.

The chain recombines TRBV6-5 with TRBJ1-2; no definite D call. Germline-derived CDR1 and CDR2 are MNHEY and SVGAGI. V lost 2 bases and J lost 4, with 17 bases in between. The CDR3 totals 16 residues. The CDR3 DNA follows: TGTGCCAGCAGTTACAAACCCCCTACAGCCACCTATGGCTACACCTTC. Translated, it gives CASSYKPPTATYGYTF.

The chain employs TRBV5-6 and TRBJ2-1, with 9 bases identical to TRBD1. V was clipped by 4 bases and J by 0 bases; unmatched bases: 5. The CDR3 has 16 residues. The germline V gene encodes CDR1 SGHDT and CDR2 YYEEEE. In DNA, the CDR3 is TGTGCCAGCAGCACAGGGGGCGACCCCTCCTACAATGAGCAGTTCTTC. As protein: CASSTGGDPSYNEQFF. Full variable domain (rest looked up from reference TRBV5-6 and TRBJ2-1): DAGVTQSPTHLIKTRGQQVTLRCSPKSGHDTVSWYQQALGQGPQFIFQYYEEEERQRGNFPDRFSGHQFPNYSSELNVNALLLGDSALYLCASSTGGDPSYNEQFFGPGTRLTVL.

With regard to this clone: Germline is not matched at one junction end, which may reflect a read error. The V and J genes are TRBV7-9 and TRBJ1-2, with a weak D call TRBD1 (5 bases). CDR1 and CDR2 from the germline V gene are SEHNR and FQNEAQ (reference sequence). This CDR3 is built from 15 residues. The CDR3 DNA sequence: TGTTCCAGCAGCTTCGATCTCCAGGGCCGTAAAGGCTACACCTTC. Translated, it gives CSSSFDLQGRKGYTF.

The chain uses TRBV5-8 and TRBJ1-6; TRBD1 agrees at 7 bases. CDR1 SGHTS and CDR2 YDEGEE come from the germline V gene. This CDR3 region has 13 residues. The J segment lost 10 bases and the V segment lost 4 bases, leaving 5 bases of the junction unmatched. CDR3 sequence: CASSEGAGSPLHF. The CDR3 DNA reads TGTGCCAGCAGCGAGGGGGCCGGGTCACCCCTCCACTTT.

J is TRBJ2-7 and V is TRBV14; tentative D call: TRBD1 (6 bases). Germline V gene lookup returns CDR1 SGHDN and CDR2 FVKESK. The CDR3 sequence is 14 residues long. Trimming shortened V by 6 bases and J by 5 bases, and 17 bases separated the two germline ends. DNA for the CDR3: TGTGCCAGCAGACTTACAGGGAGTCGTGACGAGCAGTACTTC. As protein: CASRLTGSRDEQYF.

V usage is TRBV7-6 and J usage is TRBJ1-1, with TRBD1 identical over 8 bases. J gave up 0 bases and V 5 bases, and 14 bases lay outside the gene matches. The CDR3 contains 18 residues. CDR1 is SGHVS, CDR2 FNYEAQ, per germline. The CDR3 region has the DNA TGTGCCAGCAGCCCCGGAAGGACAGGGAGGACAATGAACACTGAAGCTTTCTTT. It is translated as CASSPGRTGRTMNTEAFF.

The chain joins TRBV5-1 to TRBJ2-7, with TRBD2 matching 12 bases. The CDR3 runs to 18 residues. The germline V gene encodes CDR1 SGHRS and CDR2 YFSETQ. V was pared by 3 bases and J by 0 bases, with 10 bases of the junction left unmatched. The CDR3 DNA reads TGCGCCAGCAGCTCTGGGGTTCTAGCGGGAGGGTCCTCCTACGAGCAGTACTTC. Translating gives CASSSGVLAGGSSYEQYF.

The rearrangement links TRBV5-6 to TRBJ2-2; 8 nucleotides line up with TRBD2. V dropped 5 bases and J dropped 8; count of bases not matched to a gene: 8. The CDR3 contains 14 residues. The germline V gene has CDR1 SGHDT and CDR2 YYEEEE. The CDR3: CASSRGGNQGELFF. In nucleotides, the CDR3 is TGTGCCAGCAGTCGGGGGGGGAACCAAGGGGAGCTGTTTTTT.

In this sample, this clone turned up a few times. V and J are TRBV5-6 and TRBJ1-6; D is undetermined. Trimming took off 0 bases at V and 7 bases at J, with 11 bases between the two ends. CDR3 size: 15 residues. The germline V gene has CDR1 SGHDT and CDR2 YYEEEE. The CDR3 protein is CASSLGALTNSPLHF. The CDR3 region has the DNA TGTGCCAGCAGCTTGGGGGCCTTGACCAATTCACCCCTCCACTTT.